Below are 14 T cell receptor beta chains sequenced from a single sample in a study of blood T cell repertoires in COVID-19. Profiling relied on immunoSEQ multiplex PCR, and the TCRdb table lists in-frame clones only, not all of them. The data contain around 170,000 clones, around 83% of them seen just once; the ten biggest clones take up around 6.1%. Sequencing input: peripheral blood. The receptors here all came from a woman aged 40 to 50 with acute or convalescent COVID-19.

There are a few counts of this clone. V is TRBV10-3 and J is TRBJ1-5; TRBD1 aligns across 8 bases. Germline V lookup: CDR1 ENHRY, CDR2 SYGVKD. V dropped 10 bases and J dropped 5; count of bases not matched to a gene: 16. The CDR3 has 16 amino acids. Here the CDR3 DNA reads TGTGCCACACCTTGCCTCGACAGGGGAGTTTATCAGCCCCAGCATTTT. This encodes CATPCLDRGVYQPQHF.

V gene TRBV28 combines with J gene TRBJ2-7, with D tentatively TRBD1 (6 bases). This CDR3 has 14 residues. V was cut by 5 bases and J by 2 bases, with 13 bases left in between. Germline loops: CDR1 MDHEN, CDR2 SYDVKM. CDR3 in amino acids: CASSVTRGAYEQYF. As DNA, the CDR3 is TGTGCCAGCAGTGTAACCAGGGGAGCCTACGAGCAGTACTTC.

This chain uses TRBV7-9 with TRBJ1-1, with D perhaps matching TRBD1 (6 bases). The CDR3 spans 12 residues. V was pared by 7 bases and J by 8 bases, with 14 bases between. The germline gives CDR1 SEHNR, CDR2 FQNEAQ (reference sequence). The CDR3 loop is CASNIAGAEAFF. The CDR3 bases are TGTGCCAGCAACATCGCGGGGGCAGAAGCTTTCTTT.

A single count supports this clone. The V call is TRBV27, the J call TRBJ2-7, with TRBD1 identical over 10 bases. Unmatched junction bases numbered 8, after V lost 0 bases and J lost 6 bases. Germline CDR1 is MNHEY and CDR2 is SMNVEV (reference sequence). CDR3 length equals 16 residues. CDR3: CASSLSRGTGALEQYF. The CDR3 nucleotides are TGTGCCAGCAGTTTATCGAGGGGGACAGGGGCTCTCGAGCAGTACTTC.

The rearrangement joins TRBV7-9 to TRBJ1-2; weak D call: TRBD1 (6 bases). With 5 bases removed from V and 7 bases from J, the gap between germline ends came to 23 bases. The CDR3 sequence is 16 residues long. Germline lookup yields CDR1 SEHNR and CDR2 FQNEAQ (reference sequence). The CDR3 region is CASSLGTGQAFIGYTF. The CDR3 nucleotides are TGTGCCAGCAGCCTAGGTACAGGGCAGGCTTTCATTGGCTACACCTTC. Variable domain in full (rest from reference TRBV7-9 and TRBJ1-2): DTGVSQNPRHKITKRGQNVTFRCDPISEHNRLYWYRQTLGQGPEFLTYFQNEAQLEKSRLLSDRFSAERPKGSFSTLEIQRTEQGDSAMYLCASSLGTGQAFIGYTFGSGTRLTVV.

V usage is TRBV7-8 and J usage is TRBJ2-7; 8 bases agree with TRBD1. Per the germline V gene, CDR1 is SGHVS and CDR2 is FQNEAQ. The CDR3 runs to 16 residues. V lost 1 base and J lost 3; bases outside the gene matches: 8. The DNA for the CDR3 is TGTGCCAGCAGCTTAGAGGTGGCAGGGGGCTTCTACGAGCAGTACTTC. Translating gives CASSLEVAGGFYEQYF.

CDR3 residues: CASSLGGDTEAFF. In nucleotides, the CDR3 is TGTGCCAGCAGCTTAGGAGGAGACACTGAAGCTTTCTTT. The chain couples TRBV11-3 to TRBJ1-1; D uncertain. V was cut by 1 base and J by 3 bases, with 6 bases left in between. This CDR3 has 13 amino acids. CDR1 is SGHNT and CDR2 is YENEEA in the germline V gene.

The J gene is TRBJ2-7, the V gene TRBV5-1, with 7 positions matching TRBD2. Germline V gives CDR1 SGHRS, CDR2 YFSETQ. After removal of 3 bases from V and 0 bases from J, the junction contained 6 bases not matched to a gene. The CDR3 covers 15 residues. This chain's CDR3 is CASSSSRDYSYEQYF. As DNA, the CDR3 is TGCGCCAGCAGCTCAAGTAGGGACTACTCCTACGAGCAGTACTTC.

This sequence joins TRBV3-1 (or the pseudogene TRBV3-2) and TRBJ1-2; D is possibly TRBD1 (5 bases). The CDR3 contains 14 residues. V shed 4 bases and J shed 3 bases, with 12 bases lying between them. The V gene's germline CDR1 is LGHDT and CDR2 YNNKEL (reference sequence). The DNA for the CDR3 is TGTGCCAGCAGCCCCTTCAGGGAGGACTATGGCTACACCTTC. This gives the protein CASSPFREDYGYTF.

The gene calls are TRBV29-1 and TRBJ2-7, with TRBD1 identical over 8 bases. The CDR3 has 12 amino acids. V gave up 7 bases and J gave up 4 bases; unmatched junction bases: 6. The germline gives CDR1 SQVTM, CDR2 ANQGSEA. The CDR3 loop is CSAGGPAYEQYF. CDR3 nucleotide sequence: TGCAGCGCAGGGGGCCCGGCATACGAGCAGTACTTC.

V gene TRBV29-1 combines with J gene TRBJ2-3, with D perhaps matching TRBD1 (6 bases). The CDR3 covers 14 residues. The V end was cut by 4 bases, the J end by 0 bases, with 11 bases between. Germline-derived CDR1 and CDR2 are SQVTM and ANQGSEA. CDR3 in DNA: TGCAGCGTTGCGGGGACACCTAGCACAGATACGCAGTATTTT. It is translated as CSVAGTPSTDTQYF.

This clone was counted a single time. This rearrangement joins TRBV3-1 (or the pseudogene TRBV3-2) to TRBJ2-1; 9 bases are shared with TRBD2. Germline V CDR1 and CDR2: LGHDT, YNNKEL (reference sequence). CDR3 length: 15 residues. V gave up 4 bases and J gave up 9 bases; unmatched junction bases: 10. CDR3 nucleotides: TGTGCCAGCAGCCCCGCGGGGGGGAGTATGGGTGAGCAGTTCTTC. Translated, it gives CASSPAGGSMGEQFF.

The chain is built from TRBV18 and TRBJ2-1; 7 positions match TRBD1. Germline CDR1 reads KGHSH; CDR2 reads LQKENI. J was trimmed by 4 bases and V by 3 bases; bases with no gene match: 9. The CDR3 spans 16 residues. In nucleotides, the CDR3 is TGTGCCAGCTCACCCTCCGGGACAGACTTATACAATGAGCAGTTCTTC. Its protein product is CASSPSGTDLYNEQFF.

V and J are TRBV19 and TRBJ2-5, with TRBD1 matching 7 bases. The CDR3 runs 16 residues. Trimming removed 5 bases from V and 1 base from J; junction bases left unmatched: 10. From germline, CDR1 is LNHDA and CDR2 SQIVND (reference sequence). This CDR3 reads CASSGDRQGSQETQYF. Here the CDR3 DNA reads TGTGCCAGTAGTGGAGACCGACAGGGTTCCCAAGAGACCCAGTACTTC.